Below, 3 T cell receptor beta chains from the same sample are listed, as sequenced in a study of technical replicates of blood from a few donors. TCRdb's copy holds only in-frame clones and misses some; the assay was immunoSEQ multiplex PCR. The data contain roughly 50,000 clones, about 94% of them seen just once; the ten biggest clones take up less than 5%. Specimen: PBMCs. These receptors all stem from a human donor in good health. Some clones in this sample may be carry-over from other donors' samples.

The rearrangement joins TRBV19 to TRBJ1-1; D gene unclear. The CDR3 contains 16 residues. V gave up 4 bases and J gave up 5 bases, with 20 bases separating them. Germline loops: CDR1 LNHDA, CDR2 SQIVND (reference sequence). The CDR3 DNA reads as TGTGCCAGTAGTACACTAACCCTCGTGTCTAGTACTGAAGCTTTCTTT. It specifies CASSTLTLVSSTEAFF.

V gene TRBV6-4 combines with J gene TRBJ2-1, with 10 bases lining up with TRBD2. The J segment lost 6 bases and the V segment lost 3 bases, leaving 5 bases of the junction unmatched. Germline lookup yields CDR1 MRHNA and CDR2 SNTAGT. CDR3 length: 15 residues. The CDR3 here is CASSEAGGLVNEQFF. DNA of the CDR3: TGTGCCAGCAGTGAAGCGGGAGGGCTGGTCAATGAGCAGTTCTTC.

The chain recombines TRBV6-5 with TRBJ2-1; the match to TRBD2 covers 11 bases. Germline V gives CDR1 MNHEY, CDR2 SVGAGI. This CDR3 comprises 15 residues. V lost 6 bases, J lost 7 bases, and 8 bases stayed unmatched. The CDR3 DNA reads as TGTGCCAGCAGACATACTAGCGGGAGAGCGAATGAGCAGTTCTTC. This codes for CASRHTSGRANEQFF.